The 18 T cell receptor beta chains below were found in one sample sequenced in a study of T cells in Graves' hyperthyroidism and ophthalmopathy. TCR beta CDR3 region amplification was performed from RNA transcripts. TCR CDR3 underwent first-round RT-PCR with the HTBI primer set. TCRdb re-called the multiplex PCR reads with MiXCR, one entry per CDR3 protein. Of fewer than 450,000 distinct CDR3 sequences listed, about a sixth are singletons. The material sequenced was blood. All receptors derive from a woman aged 25 to 39 with Graves' hyperthyroidism that later progressed to Graves' ophthalmopathy.

The chain employs TRBV3-1 and TRBJ2-1; D unresolved. Trimming removed 2 bases from V and 10 bases from J, with 9 bases in between. Germline V CDR1 and CDR2: LGHDT, YNNKEL (reference sequence). The CDR3 loop spans 12 amino acids. CDR3 in amino acids: CASSQLVSEQFF. Written as DNA, the CDR3 is TGTGCCAGCAGCCAATTAGTTTCGGAGCAGTTCTTC.

The chain combines TRBV10-1 with TRBJ2-5; 11 bases map to TRBD2. The junction had 3 bases not matched to a gene; V was cut back by 4 bases and J by 2 bases. The CDR3 is 15 amino acids. Germline V gene lookup returns CDR1 WNHNN and CDR2 SYGVQD (reference sequence). The CDR3 is CASSVGLAEQETQYF. CDR3 in DNA: TGCGCCAGCAGTGTGGGACTAGCGGAACAAGAGACCCAGTACTTC.

This clonotype was counted ten times or more. This chain connects TRBV5-1 to TRBJ1-2; D not resolved. The V end lost 4 bases, the J end lost 6 bases, and 19 bases lay between the germline ends. Germline lookup yields CDR1 SGHRS and CDR2 YFSETQ. This CDR3 region has 15 residues. CDR3 nucleotide sequence: TGCGCCAGCAGCCCAACCCCGACGGACCTCCATGGCTACACCTTC. Encoded protein: CASSPTPTDLHGYTF.

The rearrangement joins TRBV28 to TRBJ2-5, with D perhaps TRBD2 (6 bases). The CDR3 runs to 15 residues. Germline loops: CDR1 MDHEN, CDR2 SYDVKM. The V and J ends lost 4 bases and 10 bases respectively, with 22 bases between them. CDR3: CASSSERPTTSHQYF. Written as DNA, the CDR3 is TGTGCCAGCAGTTCAGAAAGACCTACCACTAGCCACCAGTACTTC.

This clonotype was seen at least ten times. The chain has TRBV2 and TRBJ1-5, with unresolved D. The germline V gene has CDR1 SNHLY and CDR2 FYNNEI. The CDR3 contains 13 residues. Trimming left V 3 bases short and J 7 bases short, with 10 bases between. Written as DNA, the CDR3 is TGTGCCAGCAGTGATGGTATGGACCAGCCCCAGCATTTT. Its protein product is CASSDGMDQPQHF.

Many counts were recorded for this clonotype. The chain is built from TRBV3-1 and TRBJ2-3; perhaps TRBD2 as D (5 bases). CDR1 is LGHDT and CDR2 is YNNKEL in the germline V gene (reference sequence). Trimming removed 4 bases at V and 4 bases at J, with 15 bases between. CDR3 size: 15 residues. CDR3 residues: CASSPTWGAPDTQYF. The CDR3 DNA reads as TGTGCCAGCAGCCCCACCTGGGGAGCGCCAGATACGCAGTATTTT.

V and J are TRBV6-1 and TRBJ2-7, with TRBD1 matching over 7 bases. Trimming removed 8 bases from V and 5 bases from J; junction bases left unmatched: 12. Germline CDR1 reads MNHNS; CDR2 reads SASEGT. CDR3 length: 14 residues. CDR3 nucleotide sequence: TGTGCCAGCCGGAAACCCGACAGGGACCACGAGCAGTACTTC. Encoded protein: CASRKPDRDHEQYF.

CDR3 in DNA: TGTGCCAGCAGTGAAACCTGGGGGGCAGATGGCTACACCTTC. The encoded protein is CASSETWGADGYTF. This rearrangement joins TRBV6-1 to TRBJ1-2, with D perhaps matching TRBD1 (6 bases). Germline CDR1 reads MNHNS; CDR2 reads SASEGT. CDR3 length equals 14 residues. Trimming cost V 2 bases and J 6 bases, with 13 bases left between them.

This clonotype has ten or more counts. V and J are TRBV28 and TRBJ1-2; no definite D call. Trimming removed 9 bases at V and 1 base at J, with 12 bases between. The CDR3 contains 13 residues. Germline CDR1 reads MDHEN; CDR2 reads SYDVKM. CDR3 sequence: CASRRPDNYGYTF. The CDR3 bases are TGTGCCAGTCGACGCCCGGATAACTATGGCTACACCTTC.

This clonotype appeared many times. The rearrangement links TRBV20-1 to TRBJ1-1; 11 bases map to TRBD1. The CDR3 is made up of 16 amino acids. Germline CDR1 and CDR2: DFQATT and SNEGSKA (reference sequence). The CDR3 reads CRVLGGTGGVGTEAFF. The CDR3 DNA reads as TGCAGAGTTCTCGGCGGGACAGGGGGTGTTGGCACTGAAGCTTTCTTT.

A remark on this clonotype: This clone may be a read error of a much larger clone one base away. The chain combines TRBV6-2 or TRBV6-3 with TRBJ2-2; 10 bases are a match to TRBD2. The junction had 9 bases not matched to a gene; V was cut back by 7 bases and J by 4 bases. Germline lookup yields CDR1 MNHEY and CDR2 SVGEGT. The CDR3 spans 16 residues. The CDR3 DNA follows: TGTGCCAGCAATTCTAGCGGGAGATGGAGCACCGGGGAGCTGTTTTTT. Protein: CASNSSGRWSTGELFF.

This clonotype has at least ten counts. This rearrangement joins TRBV20-1 to TRBJ2-5; D might be TRBD2 (6 bases). Looked up from germline, CDR1 is DFQATT and CDR2 is SNEGSKA (reference sequence). Between the trimmed V and J ends, which lost 6 bases and 5 bases, there was a span of 16 bases. CDR3 length: 13 amino acids. CDR3 loop: CSAPPRGWETQYF. CDR3 DNA: TGCAGTGCGCCGCCCCGGGGGTGGGAGACCCAGTACTTC.

This clonotype has a count of ten or more. The J gene is TRBJ1-1, the V gene TRBV12-3 or TRBV12-4, with 7 positions matching TRBD1. Trimming took 3 bases from V and 1 from J; bases not matched to a gene: 5. This CDR3 comprises 15 residues. CDR3 residues: CASSFAGQQNTEAFF. Here the CDR3 DNA reads TGTGCCAGCAGTTTCGCGGGACAGCAGAACACTGAAGCTTTCTTT.

The V gene is TRBV6-1, the J gene TRBJ2-3, with TRBD2 identical over 12 bases. V lost 2 bases and J lost 0; bases outside the gene matches: 6. This CDR3 comprises 18 residues. Germline CDR1 is MNHNS and CDR2 is SASEGT. CDR3 DNA sequence: TGTGCCAGCAGTGAATCTAGCGGGGGGGTAACTAGCACAGATACGCAGTATTTT. Its protein is CASSESSGGVTSTDTQYF.

Ten or more counts support this clonotype. This sequence joins TRBV10-3 and TRBJ2-7; TRBD2 matches at 12 bases. The CDR3 has 15 amino acids. The germline CDR1 and CDR2 sequences are ENHRY and SYGVKD. Germline trimming cut 2 bases from V and 5 bases from J; bases unmatched to any gene: 4. The CDR3 nucleotides read TGTGCCATCAGTGAGAAACTAGCGGGGGGCAACGAGCAGTACTTC. This translates into CAISEKLAGGNEQYF.

V is TRBV27 and J is TRBJ2-7, with TRBD1 identical over 10 bases. Unmatched junction bases numbered 8, after V lost 2 bases and J lost 7 bases. This CDR3 has 15 residues. Per the germline V gene, CDR1 is MNHEY and CDR2 is SMNVEV (reference sequence). CDR3 protein: CASSLGGQGQGEQYF. CDR3 in DNA: TGTGCCAGCAGTTTAGGAGGACAGGGACAGGGGGAGCAGTACTTC.

This clonotype was found many times. The chain joins TRBV5-6 to TRBJ2-5, with D perhaps TRBD2 (5 bases). The V end was cut by 2 bases, the J end by 1 base, with 12 bases between. CDR3 length equals 15 residues. Germline CDR1 SGHDT, CDR2 YYEEEE. CDR3 nucleotide sequence: TGTGCCAGCAGCTTCATGGGCCTAGCCCAAGAGACCCAGTACTTC. It translates to CASSFMGLAQETQYF.

The gene calls are TRBV5-5 and TRBJ1-1; D is unresolved. V gave up 1 base and J gave up 0 bases, with 7 bases separating them. CDR1 SGHKS and CDR2 YYEKEE come from the germline V gene (reference sequence). This CDR3 comprises 14 residues. The CDR3 DNA is TGTGCCAGCAGCTTGCCAGAAATGAACACTGAAGCTTTCTTT. Its translation is CASSLPEMNTEAFF.